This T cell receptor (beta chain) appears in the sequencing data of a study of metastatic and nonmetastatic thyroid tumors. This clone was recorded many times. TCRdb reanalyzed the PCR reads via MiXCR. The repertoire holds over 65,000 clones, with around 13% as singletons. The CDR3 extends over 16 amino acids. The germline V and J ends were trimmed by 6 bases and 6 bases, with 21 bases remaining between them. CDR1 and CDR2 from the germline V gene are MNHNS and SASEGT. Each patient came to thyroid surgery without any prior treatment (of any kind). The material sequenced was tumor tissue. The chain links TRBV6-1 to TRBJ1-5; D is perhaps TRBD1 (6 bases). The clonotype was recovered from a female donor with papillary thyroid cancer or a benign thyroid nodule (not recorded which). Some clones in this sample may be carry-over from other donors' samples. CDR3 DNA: TGTGCCAGCAGCATGACGGGGGGGGGAGGGGGTCAGCCCCAGCATTTT. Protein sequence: CASSMTGGGGGQPQHF.